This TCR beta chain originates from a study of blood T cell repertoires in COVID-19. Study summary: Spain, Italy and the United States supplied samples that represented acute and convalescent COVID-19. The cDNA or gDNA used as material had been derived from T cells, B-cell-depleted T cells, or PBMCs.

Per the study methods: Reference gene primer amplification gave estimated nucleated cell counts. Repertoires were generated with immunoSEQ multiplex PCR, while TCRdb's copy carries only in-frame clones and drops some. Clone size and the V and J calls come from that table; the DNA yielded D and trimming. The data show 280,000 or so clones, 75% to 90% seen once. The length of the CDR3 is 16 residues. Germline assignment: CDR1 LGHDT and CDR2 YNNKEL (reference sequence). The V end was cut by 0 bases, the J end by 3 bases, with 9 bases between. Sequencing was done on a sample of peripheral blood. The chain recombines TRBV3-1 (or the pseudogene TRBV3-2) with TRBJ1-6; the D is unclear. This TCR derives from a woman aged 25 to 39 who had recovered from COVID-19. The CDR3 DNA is TGTGCCAGCAGCCAAGAAGCCAACAGCTATAATTCACCCCTCCACTTT. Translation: CASSQEANSYNSPLHF.